This T cell receptor (beta chain) was profiled in a study of shared clonotypes between healthy human individuals. General study results and limits: Estimated richness values were generally larger in naive subsets than in memory subsets.

Using immunoSEQ multiplex PCR, the repertoire was profiled, and TCRdb retains in-frame clones only, with some absent. The table includes more than 2 million clones, 85% to 95% detected once. This CDR3 is built from 16 residues. Germline values: CDR1 SGHRS, CDR2 YFSETQ. Trimming took 5 bases from V and 4 from J, leaving 20 bases between them. Details on this clone: The antigen remains unidentified.

Material: naive CD4+ T cells sorted from blood. Noted subset: CD45RA+ positively selected. The gene calls are TRBV5-1 and TRBJ2-3; the D gene is possibly TRBD2 (6 bases). The receptor was derived from a young man in good health. The CDR3 bases are TGCGCCAGCAGGGGAGGAGGTGGGAAAGGCGCAGATACGCAGTATTTT. Translated: CASRGGGGKGADTQYF.